The source of this T cell receptor beta chain is a study of blood T cells in healthy people across ages. This CDR3 contains 17 residues. CDR1 and CDR2 from the germline V gene are MNHNS and SASEGT. J was trimmed by 11 bases and V by 5 bases; bases with no gene match: 19. This clonotype showed up just a few times. Alongside a J-beta primer mix, a sample-barcoded 5' primer served in a second PCR lasting roughly 7 to 11 cycles. TCRdb passed the 5' RACE reads through MiXCR, listing each CDR3 protein once. The repertoire holds around 990,000 distinct CDR3 sequences, with under 30% as singletons. The same data also went into a second study, on T cells of mothers and their children.

The chain recombines TRBV6-1 with TRBJ2-3; 10 bases align to TRBD2. This receptor was obtained from a girl aged 2-15 years in good health. Sample: blood. CDR3 nucleotide sequence: TGTGCCAGCAGTAGGGGGGGCCTAGCGGGAGTCCCCCCTCAGCAGTATTTT. Translating it yields CASSRGGLAGVPPQQYF.